This T cell receptor (beta chain) was identified during a study of cytomegalovirus exposure and HLA in healthy donors. Use of 60 Vbeta and 13 Jbeta primers characterized the PCR. Using immunoSEQ multiplex PCR, the repertoire was profiled, and TCRdb retains in-frame clones only, with some absent. Altogether about 120,000 clones are present, 65% to 85% being singletons, with the ten largest covering about 3.9%. As for the donors, each was a healthy bone marrow donor. The source material was PBMCs. The TCR sequence derives from a man aged 18 to 30 in good health and CMV-seropositive.

CDR3 coding DNA: TGCGCCAGCGGGACAGGTCTTATTTCCGGGGAGCTGTTTTTT. It codes for CASGTGLISGELFF. V gene TRBV5-1 combines with J gene TRBJ2-2, with TRBD1 matching over 8 bases. This CDR3 is 14 amino acids long. Looked up from germline, CDR1 is SGHRS and CDR2 is YFSETQ. V was clipped by 7 bases and J by 6 bases; unmatched bases: 8.